The present T cell receptor (beta chain) was sequenced within a study of vaccination and CD4 T cells after COVID-19. Across the study: Convalescent donors totaled six males and four females, including two who were Hispanic. Broader study findings: The rise in median SARS-CoV-2-reactive clonotypes, from around 20 to 38, was not significant. A median 86.3% of convalescent patients' SARS-CoV-2-reactive clones emerged only after vaccination.

Time point reported: late sampling 161 to 241 days after vaccination in a few convalescent patients. Regarding treatment: approximately 10-day PBMC culture with coronavirus spike peptide pools or control peptides (ViraFEST assay). The V gene's germline CDR1 is DFQATT and CDR2 SNEGSKA (reference sequence). The ends were cut back, 5 bases at V and 4 bases at J, with 18 bases in the middle. This CDR3 has 15 residues. Sequenced with the Oncomine TCR Beta short-read assay was DNA taken from cultured CD4+ T cells. TCRdb passed the PCR reads through MiXCR, listing each CDR3 protein once. The table shows around 25,000 distinct CDR3 sequences, with 30% occurring only once. With respect to this clonotype: Its antigen is as yet unknown.

The receptor was derived from a human donor who had recovered from COVID-19. This sequence joins TRBV20-1 and TRBJ2-1; D might be TRBD2 (5 bases). The specimen was CD4+ T cells from blood, cultured in vitro, collected about 7 months after SARS-CoV-2 vaccination. The CDR3 DNA is TGCAGTGCTCCCTACAGCGGAGCCGGGTACAATGAGCAGTTCTTC. Translation gives CSAPYSGAGYNEQFF.